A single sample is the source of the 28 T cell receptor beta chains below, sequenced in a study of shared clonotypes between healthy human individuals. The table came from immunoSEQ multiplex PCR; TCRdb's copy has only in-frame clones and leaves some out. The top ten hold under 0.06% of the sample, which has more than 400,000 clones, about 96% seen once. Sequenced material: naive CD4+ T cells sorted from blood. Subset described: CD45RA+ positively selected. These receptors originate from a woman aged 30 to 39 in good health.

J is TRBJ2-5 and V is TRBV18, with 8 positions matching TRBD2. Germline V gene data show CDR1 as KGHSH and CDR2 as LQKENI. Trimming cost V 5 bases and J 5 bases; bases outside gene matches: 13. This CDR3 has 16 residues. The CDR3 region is CASSTLAASLQETQYF. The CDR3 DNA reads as TGTGCCAGCTCAACACTAGCGGCCTCTCTCCAGGAGACCCAGTACTTC.

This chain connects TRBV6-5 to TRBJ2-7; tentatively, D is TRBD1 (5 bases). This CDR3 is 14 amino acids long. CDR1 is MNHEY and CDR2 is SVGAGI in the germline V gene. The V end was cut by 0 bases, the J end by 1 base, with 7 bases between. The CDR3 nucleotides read TGTGCCAGCAGTTACTCGTACAGGTCCTACGAGCAGTACTTC. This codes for CASSYSYRSYEQYF.

CDR3 sequence: CAWSRGKDTQYF. CDR3 bases: TGTGCCTGGAGTAGGGGGAAAGATACGCAGTATTTT. The genes are TRBV30 and TRBJ2-3, with D maybe TRBD1 (6 bases). The CDR3 contains 12 residues. V lost 2 bases to trimming and J lost 5 bases, with 8 bases between them. CDR1 GTSNPN and CDR2 SVGIG come from the germline V gene (reference sequence).

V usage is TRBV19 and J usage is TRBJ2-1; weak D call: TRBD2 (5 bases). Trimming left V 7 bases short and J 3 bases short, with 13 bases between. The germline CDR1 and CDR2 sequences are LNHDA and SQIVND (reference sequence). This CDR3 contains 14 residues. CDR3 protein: CASTRDGFYNEQFF. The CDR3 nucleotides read TGTGCCAGTACCCGGGATGGATTCTACAATGAGCAGTTCTTC.

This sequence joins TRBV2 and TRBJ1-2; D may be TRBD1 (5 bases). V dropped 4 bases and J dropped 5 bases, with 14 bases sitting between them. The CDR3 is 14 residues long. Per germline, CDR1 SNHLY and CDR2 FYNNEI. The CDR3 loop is CASSAGRETYGYTF. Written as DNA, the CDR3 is TGTGCCAGCAGTGCAGGCAGGGAAACTTATGGCTACACCTTC.

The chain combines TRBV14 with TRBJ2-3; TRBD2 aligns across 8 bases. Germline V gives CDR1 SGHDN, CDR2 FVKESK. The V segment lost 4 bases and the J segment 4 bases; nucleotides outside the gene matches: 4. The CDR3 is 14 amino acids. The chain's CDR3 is CASSLSGKADTQYF. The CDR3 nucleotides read TGTGCCAGCAGCCTTAGCGGGAAGGCAGATACGCAGTATTTT.

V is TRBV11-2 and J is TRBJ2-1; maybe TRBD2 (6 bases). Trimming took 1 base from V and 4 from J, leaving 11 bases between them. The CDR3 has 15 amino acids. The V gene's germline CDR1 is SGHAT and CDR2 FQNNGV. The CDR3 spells CASSLVAEEYNEQFF. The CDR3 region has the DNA TGTGCCAGCAGCTTAGTAGCGGAAGAGTACAATGAGCAGTTCTTC.

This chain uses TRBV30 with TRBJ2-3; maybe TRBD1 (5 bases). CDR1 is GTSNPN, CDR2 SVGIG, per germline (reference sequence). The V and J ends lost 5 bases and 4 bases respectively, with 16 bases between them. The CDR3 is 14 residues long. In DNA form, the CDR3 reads TGTGCCTGGGTCAGGACACTCAGAGCAGATACGCAGTATTTT. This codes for CAWVRTLRADTQYF. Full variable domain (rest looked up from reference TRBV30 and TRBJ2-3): SQTIHQWPATLVQPVGSPLSLECTVEGTSNPNLYWYRQAAGRGLQLLFYSVGIGQISSEVPQNLSASRPQDRQFILSSKKLLLSDSGFYLCAWVRTLRADTQYFGPGTRLTVL.

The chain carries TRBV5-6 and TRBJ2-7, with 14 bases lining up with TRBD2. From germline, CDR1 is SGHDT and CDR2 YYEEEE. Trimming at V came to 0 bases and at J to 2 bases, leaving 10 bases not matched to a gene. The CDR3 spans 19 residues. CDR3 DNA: TGTGCCAGCAGCTTGGCCGCGGGACTAGCGGGAGTTGGGACCTACGAGCAGTACTTC. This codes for CASSLAAGLAGVGTYEQYF.

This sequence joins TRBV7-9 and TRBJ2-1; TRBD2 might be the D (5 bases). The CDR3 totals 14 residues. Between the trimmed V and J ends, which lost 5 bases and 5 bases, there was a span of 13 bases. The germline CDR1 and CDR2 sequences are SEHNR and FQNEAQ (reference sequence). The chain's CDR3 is CASSRAGLDNEQFF. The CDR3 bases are TGTGCCAGCAGCCGCGCCGGACTCGACAATGAGCAGTTCTTC.

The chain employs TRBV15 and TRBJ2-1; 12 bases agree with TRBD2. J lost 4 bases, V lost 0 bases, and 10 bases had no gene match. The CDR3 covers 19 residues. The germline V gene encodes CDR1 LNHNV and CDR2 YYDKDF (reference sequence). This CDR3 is CATSRDHVGLAGTYNEQFF. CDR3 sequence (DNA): TGTGCCACCAGCAGAGATCACGTAGGACTAGCGGGAACTTACAATGAGCAGTTCTTC.

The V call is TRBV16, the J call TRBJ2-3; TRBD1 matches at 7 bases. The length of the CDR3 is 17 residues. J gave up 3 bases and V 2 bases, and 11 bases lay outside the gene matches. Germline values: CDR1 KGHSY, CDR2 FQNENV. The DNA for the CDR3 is TGTGCCAGCAGCCAACCCGAGAAGGGGGCCCTAACAGATACGCAGTATTTT. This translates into CASSQPEKGALTDTQYF. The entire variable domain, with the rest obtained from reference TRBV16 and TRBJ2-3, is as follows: GEEVAQTPKHLVRGEGQKAKLYCAPIKGHSYVFWYQQVLKNEFKFLISFQNENVFDETGMPKERFSAKCLPNSPCSLEIQATKLEDSAVYFCASSQPEKGALTDTQYFGPGTRLTVL.

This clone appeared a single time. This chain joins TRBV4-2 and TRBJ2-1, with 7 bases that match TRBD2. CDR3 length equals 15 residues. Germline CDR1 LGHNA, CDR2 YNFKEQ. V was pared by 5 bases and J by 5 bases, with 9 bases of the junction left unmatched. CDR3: CASSFFSGRNNEQFF. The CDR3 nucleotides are TGTGCCAGCAGCTTTTTTTCCGGGAGGAACAATGAGCAGTTCTTC.

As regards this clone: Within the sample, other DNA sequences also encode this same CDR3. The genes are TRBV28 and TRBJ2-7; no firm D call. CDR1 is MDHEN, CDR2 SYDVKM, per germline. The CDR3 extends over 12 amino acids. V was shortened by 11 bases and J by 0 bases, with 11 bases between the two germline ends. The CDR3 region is CASSTPSYEQYF. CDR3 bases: TGTGCCTCTTCTACCCCCTCCTACGAGCAGTACTTC.

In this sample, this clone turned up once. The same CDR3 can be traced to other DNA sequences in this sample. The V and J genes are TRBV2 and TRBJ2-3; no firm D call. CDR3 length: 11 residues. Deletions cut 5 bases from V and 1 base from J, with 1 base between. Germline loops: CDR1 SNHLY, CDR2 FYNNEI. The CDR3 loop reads CASSRTDTQYF. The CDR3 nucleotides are TGTGCCAGCAGTCGCACAGATACGCAGTATTTT.

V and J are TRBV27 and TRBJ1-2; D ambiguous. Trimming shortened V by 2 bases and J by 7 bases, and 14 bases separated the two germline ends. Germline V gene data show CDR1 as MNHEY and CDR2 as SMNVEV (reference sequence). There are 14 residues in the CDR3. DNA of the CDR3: TGTGCCAGCAGTTTAGGTTCCAGGCTGGGTGGCTACACCTTC. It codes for CASSLGSRLGGYTF.

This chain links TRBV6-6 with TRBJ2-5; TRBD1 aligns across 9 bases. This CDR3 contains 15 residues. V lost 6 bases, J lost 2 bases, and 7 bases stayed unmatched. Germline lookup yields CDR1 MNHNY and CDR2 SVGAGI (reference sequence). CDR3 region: CASRSRTGVQETQYF. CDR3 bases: TGTGCCAGCAGATCTCGGACAGGGGTTCAAGAGACCCAGTACTTC.

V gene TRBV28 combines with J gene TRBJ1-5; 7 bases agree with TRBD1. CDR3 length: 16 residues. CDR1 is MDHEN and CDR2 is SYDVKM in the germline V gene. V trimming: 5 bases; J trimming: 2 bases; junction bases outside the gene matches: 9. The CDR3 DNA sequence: TGTGCCAGCAGTAAGCCCCAGGGGGGCGGCAATCAGCCCCAGCATTTT. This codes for CASSKPQGGGNQPQHF.

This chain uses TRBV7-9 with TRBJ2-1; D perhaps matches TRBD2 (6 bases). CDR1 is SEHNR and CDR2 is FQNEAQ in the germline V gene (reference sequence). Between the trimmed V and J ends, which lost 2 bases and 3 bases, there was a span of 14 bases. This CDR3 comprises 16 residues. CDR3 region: CASSLNLGGFYNEQFF. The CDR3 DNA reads TGTGCCAGCAGCTTAAATTTGGGGGGTTTCTACAATGAGCAGTTCTTC.

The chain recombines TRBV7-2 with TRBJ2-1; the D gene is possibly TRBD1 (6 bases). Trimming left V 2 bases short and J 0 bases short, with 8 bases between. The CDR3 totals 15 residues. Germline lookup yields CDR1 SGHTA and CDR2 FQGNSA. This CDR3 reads CASSLQDSSYNEQFF. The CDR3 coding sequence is TGTGCCAGCAGCTTACAGGACAGCTCCTACAATGAGCAGTTCTTC.

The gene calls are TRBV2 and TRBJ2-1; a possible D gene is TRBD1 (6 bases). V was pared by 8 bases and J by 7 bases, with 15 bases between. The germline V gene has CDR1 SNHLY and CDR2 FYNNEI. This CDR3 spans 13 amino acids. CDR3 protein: CASWDTVKNEQFF. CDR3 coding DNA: TGTGCCAGCTGGGACACAGTAAAAAATGAGCAGTTCTTC.

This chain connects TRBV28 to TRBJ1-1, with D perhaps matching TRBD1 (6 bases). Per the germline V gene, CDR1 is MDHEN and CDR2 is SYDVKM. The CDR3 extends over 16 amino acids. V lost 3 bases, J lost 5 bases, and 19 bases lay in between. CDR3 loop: CASSFYSRGAQTEAFF. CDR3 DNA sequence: TGTGCCAGCAGTTTCTACTCCCGGGGGGCTCAGACTGAAGCTTTCTTT.

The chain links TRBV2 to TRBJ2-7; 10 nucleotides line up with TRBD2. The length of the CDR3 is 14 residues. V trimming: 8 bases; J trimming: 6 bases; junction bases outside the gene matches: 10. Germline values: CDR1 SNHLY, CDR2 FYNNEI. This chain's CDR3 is CASERAGGPGEQYF. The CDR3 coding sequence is TGTGCCAGCGAGAGAGCGGGAGGGCCGGGCGAGCAGTACTTC.

The CDR3 DNA reads TGTGCCAGCAGCTTAGTTCTACGGGGGAGCACCGGGGAGCTGTTTTTT. It codes for CASSLVLRGSTGELFF. The chain carries TRBV7-2 and TRBJ2-2, with TRBD2 as a possible D gene (6 bases). Germline-derived CDR1 and CDR2 are SGHTA and FQGNSA. Trimming left V 1 base short and J 4 bases short, with 13 bases between. CDR3 size: 16 residues.

This CDR3 reads CASSPGGKRTHEQYF. The CDR3 nucleotides read TGTGCCAGTAGTCCCGGGGGGAAGAGGACCCACGAGCAGTACTTC. This rearrangement joins TRBV19 to TRBJ2-7, with 7 nucleotides matching TRBD2. This CDR3 is 15 amino acids long. In germline, CDR1 is LNHDA, CDR2 SQIVND (reference sequence). V lost 5 bases and J lost 5; bases outside the gene matches: 12.

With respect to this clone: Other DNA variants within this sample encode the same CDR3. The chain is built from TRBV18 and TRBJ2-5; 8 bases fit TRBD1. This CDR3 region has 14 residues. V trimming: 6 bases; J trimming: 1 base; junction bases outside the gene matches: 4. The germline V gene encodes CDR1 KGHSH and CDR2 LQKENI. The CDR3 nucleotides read TGTGCCAGCTCGCCGGGGACAGGCCAAGAGACCCAGTACTTC. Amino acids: CASSPGTGQETQYF.

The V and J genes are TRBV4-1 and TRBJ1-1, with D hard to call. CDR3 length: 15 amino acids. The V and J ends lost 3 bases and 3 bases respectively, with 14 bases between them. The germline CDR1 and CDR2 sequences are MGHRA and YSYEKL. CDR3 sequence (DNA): TGCGCCAGCAGCCACGGATGGTTGGCGGACACTGAAGCTTTCTTT. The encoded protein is CASSHGWLADTEAFF.

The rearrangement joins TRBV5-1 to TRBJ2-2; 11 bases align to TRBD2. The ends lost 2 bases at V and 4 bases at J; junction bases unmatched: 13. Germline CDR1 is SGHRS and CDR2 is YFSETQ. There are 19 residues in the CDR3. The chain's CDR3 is CASSFQGLAGTRVTGELFF. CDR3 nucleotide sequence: TGCGCCAGCAGCTTCCAAGGACTAGCGGGTACAAGGGTCACCGGGGAGCTGTTTTTT.